This T cell receptor beta chain was documented in a study of cytomegalovirus exposure and HLA in healthy donors. For the study at large: HLA-typed donors were the source of roughly 80 million unique TCRs held in an early data release. Study results and limitations: In a later analysis, specific HLA alleles were associated with over 15,000 TCR beta sequences at a 0.05 false discovery rate. A later analysis reportedly found fewer N-insertions in an Asian-associated ancestry cluster than the roughly 670-donor mean.

With 60 Vbeta and 13 Jbeta primers, the PCR was carried out. Libraries were prepared by immunoSEQ multiplex PCR; TCRdb keeps only in-frame clonotypes and omits some of them. The data show about 170,000 clones, with 85% seen just once and 1% held by the top ten. The ends were cut back, 5 bases at V and 3 bases at J, with 16 bases in the middle. Germline V CDR1 and CDR2: SGHTA, FQGNSA. The CDR3 contains 15 residues. This clone has only one observation. Its cognate antigen is unknown. The chain is built from TRBV7-2 and TRBJ1-1; TRBD1 is a possible D gene (5 bases). This receptor was identified in a boy aged 2 to 9 in good health and CMV-seronegative. The material sequenced was PBMCs. CDR3 loop: CASSPGGGGYTEAFF. CDR3 bases: TGTGCCAGCAGCCCTGGTGGCGGGGGTTACACTGAAGCTTTCTTT.